What follows are 14 T cell receptor beta chains derived from one specimen sequenced in a study of T cell clonotyping in hematopoietic cell transplantation. TCRdb's table, derived via immunoSEQ multiplex PCR, lists solely in-frame clones and lacks some. The data show around 16,000 clones, 90% seen once. The sample comprised peripheral blood mononuclear cells. These receptors all come from a man aged 45-65 years in good health. Some clones in this sample may be carry-over from other donors' samples.

The chain has TRBV30 and TRBJ1-5; weak D call: TRBD1 (5 bases). The V end was cut by 3 bases, the J end by 2 bases, with 11 bases between. The CDR3 runs 14 residues. Germline CDR1 reads GTSNPN; CDR2 reads SVGIG (reference sequence). Here the CDR3 DNA reads TGTGCCTGGAGGGGTAGGGGCGGCAATCAGCCCCAGCATTTT. This codes for CAWRGRGGNQPQHF.

The chain joins TRBV9 to TRBJ1-3, with TRBD1 matching over 10 bases. This CDR3 is built from 16 residues. The germline CDR1 and CDR2 sequences are SGDLS and YYNGEE. Trimming removed 0 bases from V and 4 bases from J; junction bases left unmatched: 4. The CDR3 is CASSVAGQGIGNTIYF. DNA of the CDR3: TGTGCCAGCAGCGTAGCGGGACAGGGGATCGGAAACACCATATATTTT.

The chain employs TRBV7-9 and TRBJ1-1; D perhaps matches TRBD1 (6 bases). The V and J ends lost 1 base and 3 bases respectively, with 9 bases between them. Germline assignment: CDR1 SEHNR and CDR2 FQNEAQ (reference sequence). The CDR3 covers 14 residues. In DNA, the CDR3 is TGTGCCAGCAGCTTAGGGCAGGGGCACACTGAAGCTTTCTTT. Its protein product is CASSLGQGHTEAFF.

The genes are TRBV5-1 and TRBJ1-1; possibly TRBD1 for D (5 bases). Per germline, CDR1 SGHRS and CDR2 YFSETQ. V dropped 0 bases and J dropped 1 base, with 10 bases sitting between them. This CDR3 has 15 amino acids. In DNA form, the CDR3 reads TGCGCCAGCAGCTTGGAAGGGGCCGGGAACACTGAAGCTTTCTTT. Protein product: CASSLEGAGNTEAFF. The whole variable domain, filled in from reference TRBV5-1 and TRBJ1-1, reads KAGVTQTPRYLIKTRGQQVTLSCSPISGHRSVSWYQQTPGQGLQFLFEYFSETQRNKGNFPGRFSGRQFSNSRSEMNVSTLELGDSALYLCASSLEGAGNTEAFFGQGTRLTVV.

This sequence joins TRBV9 and TRBJ1-2; a possible D gene is TRBD1 (6 bases). Germline CDR1 SGDLS, CDR2 YYNGEE. Trimming cost V 4 bases and J 8 bases, with 27 bases left between them. The CDR3 has 17 residues. Here the CDR3 reads CASSPRGGEGWVFGYTF. The CDR3 bases are TGTGCCAGCAGCCCCCGAGGGGGAGAGGGTTGGGTTTTCGGCTACACCTTC.

In this sample, this clone turned up once. The V call is TRBV29-1, the J call TRBJ1-1; D uncertain. Germline V gives CDR1 SQVTM, CDR2 ANQGSEA. The CDR3 totals 13 residues. V shed 7 bases and J shed 0 bases, with 12 bases lying between them. Here the CDR3 DNA reads TGCAGCGCTTACAGCTCCATGAACACTGAAGCTTTCTTT. This gives the protein CSAYSSMNTEAFF.

The chain combines TRBV2 with TRBJ1-1; D remains unclear. V shed 0 bases and J shed 1 base, with 9 bases lying between them. From germline, CDR1 is SNHLY and CDR2 FYNNEI. The CDR3 is 15 residues long. CDR3 DNA sequence: TGTGCCAGCAGTGAAGCGACAAGGAGGAACACTGAAGCTTTCTTT. It yields the protein CASSEATRRNTEAFF.

This clone was seen more than once but under ten times. The chain joins TRBV30 to TRBJ2-7; TRBD1 matches at 9 bases. In germline, CDR1 is GTSNPN, CDR2 SVGIG (reference sequence). The CDR3 runs 12 residues. The ends lost 6 bases at V and 5 bases at J; junction bases unmatched: 5. CDR3 sequence reads: CACNRGLDEQYF. CDR3 nucleotide sequence: TGTGCCTGCAACAGGGGGCTGGACGAGCAGTACTTC.

This sequence joins TRBV4-3 and TRBJ1-2, with D perhaps matching TRBD1 (5 bases). Between the trimmed V and J ends, which lost 3 bases and 8 bases, there was a span of 19 bases. The germline CDR1 and CDR2 sequences are LGHNA and YSLEER. The CDR3 consists of 15 residues. In DNA, the CDR3 is TGCGCCAGCAGCCATTCACCCGGGACCCGGGGGGGCTACACCTTC. Protein sequence: CASSHSPGTRGGYTF.

The chain carries TRBV7-6 and TRBJ1-2; a possible D gene is TRBD1 (5 bases). CDR1 SGHVS and CDR2 FNYEAQ come from the germline V gene. This CDR3 comprises 15 residues. V lost 5 bases, J lost 11 bases, and 24 bases lay in between. The CDR3 DNA sequence: TGTGCCAGCAGCCCGGTAACTCGGGCCGATGGGGGTTACACCTTC. It specifies CASSPVTRADGGYTF.

This chain joins TRBV2 and TRBJ2-7; 7 bases fit TRBD1. V shed 7 bases and J 3 bases; nucleotides not matched to a gene: 9. Germline V gives CDR1 SNHLY, CDR2 FYNNEI. The CDR3 has 14 amino acids. CDR3 region: CASNKDREGYEQYF. Written as DNA, the CDR3 is TGTGCCAGCAACAAAGACAGGGAAGGCTACGAGCAGTACTTC.

The chain combines TRBV27 with TRBJ2-1; 7 nucleotides align to TRBD1. The CDR3 has 12 amino acids. Germline V gives CDR1 MNHEY, CDR2 SMNVEV (reference sequence). V lost 5 bases and J lost 10; bases outside the gene matches: 5. The DNA of the CDR3 is TGTGCCAGCAGTCTCCGGGACAGAGAGCAGTTCTTC. Translating it yields CASSLRDREQFF.

This rearrangement joins TRBV30 to TRBJ1-1; 7 bases are shared with TRBD1. With 3 bases clipped from V and 2 bases from J, the junction kept 3 bases outside the gene matches. Germline V gene lookup returns CDR1 GTSNPN and CDR2 SVGIG (reference sequence). The CDR3 runs to 13 residues. In DNA, the CDR3 is TGTGCCTGGAGGCGGGACAGAAACACTGAAGCTTTCTTT. Protein product: CAWRRDRNTEAFF.

V and J are TRBV11-3 and TRBJ1-1; 9 positions agree with TRBD1. V shed 2 bases, J shed 4 bases, and the junction held 14 bases outside the gene matches. The length of the CDR3 is 18 residues. Germline values: CDR1 SGHNT, CDR2 YENEEA. The CDR3 nucleotides read TGTGCCAGCAGCTTACCCCTCCGACAGGGGGGAAGGGGCACTGAAGCTTTCTTT. Its protein is CASSLPLRQGGRGTEAFF.